These 30 T cell receptor beta chains came from one sample sequenced in a study of T cells in Graves' hyperthyroidism and ophthalmopathy. There were TCR beta CDR3 regions amplified from RNA transcripts. Using the HTBI primer set, a first-round RT-PCR was run on the TCR CDR3. TCRdb reanalysed the multiplex PCR reads using MiXCR and keeps one entry per CDR3 protein. The data contain 700,000 or so distinct CDR3 sequences, 16% of them seen just once; the ten biggest clones take up around 8.1%. Material: blood. The receptors stem from a man in his late teens or twenties with Graves' hyperthyroidism.

V is TRBV28 and J is TRBJ2-3, with no clear D. The CDR3 contains 15 residues. Trimming took off 5 bases at V and 2 bases at J, with 14 bases between the two ends. Germline V gene data show CDR1 as MDHEN and CDR2 as SYDVKM. CDR3 sequence reads: CASSARDKATDTQYF. CDR3 nucleotides: TGTGCCAGCAGTGCCCGAGATAAAGCCACAGATACGCAGTATTTT. Full variable domain (missing parts from reference TRBV28 and TRBJ2-3): DVKVTQSSRYLVKRTGEKVFLECVQDMDHENMFWYRQDPGLGLRLIYFSYDVKMKEKGDIPEGYSVSREKKERFSLILESASTNQTSMYLCASSARDKATDTQYFGPGTRLTVL.

This clonotype occurred a few times. The chain employs TRBV2 and TRBJ2-7; D perhaps matches TRBD1 (6 bases). CDR3 length equals 16 residues. Trimming stripped 5 bases from V and 1 base from J, with 18 bases between. Germline CDR1 reads SNHLY; CDR2 reads FYNNEI. CDR3 DNA sequence: TGTGCCAGCAGTTTAATGTCGACAGGCGCTTCCTACGAGCAGTACTTC. Its translation is CASSLMSTGASYEQYF.

At least ten counts were recorded for this clonotype. The chain employs TRBV28 and TRBJ2-7; a weak D match, TRBD2 (5 bases). This CDR3 spans 15 amino acids. Germline loops: CDR1 MDHEN, CDR2 SYDVKM. The ends were cut back, 3 bases at V and 2 bases at J, with 14 bases in the middle. CDR3 bases: TGTGCCAGCAGTTTTAACGGAGGACCTCCCTACGAGCAGTACTTC. Translation: CASSFNGGPPYEQYF.

This chain uses TRBV24-1 with TRBJ2-2; 7 bases match TRBD1. Germline V CDR1 and CDR2: KGHDR, SFDVKD. V lost 4 bases to trimming and J lost 6 bases; unmatched junction nucleotides: 10. This CDR3 has 16 amino acids. The CDR3 loop is CATSEPSTGMAGELFF. The CDR3 DNA follows: TGTGCCACCAGTGAACCATCGACAGGGATGGCCGGGGAGCTGTTTTTT.

This clonotype was recorded a few times. The chain recombines TRBV2 with TRBJ1-1, with TRBD1 as a possible D gene (5 bases). This CDR3 is 15 amino acids long. Germline V gene sequence: CDR1 SNHLY, CDR2 FYNNEI. Trimming took off 5 bases at V and 0 bases at J, with 13 bases between the two ends. In DNA, the CDR3 is TGTGCCAGCAGTCGCGACAGCTTAATGAACACTGAAGCTTTCTTT. Translated, it gives CASSRDSLMNTEAFF.

This clonotype was found many times. The rearrangement uses TRBV15 and TRBJ2-7; TRBD2 aligns across 9 bases. In germline, CDR1 is LNHNV, CDR2 YYDKDF (reference sequence). The length of the CDR3 is 17 residues. Trimming cost V 1 base and J 5 bases; bases outside gene matches: 12. CDR3 DNA sequence: TGTGCCACCAGCAGAGTGGGATGGCGGGAGGGGTCCCACGAGCAGTACTTC. It codes for CATSRVGWREGSHEQYF.

This clonotype was recorded many times. The chain combines TRBV20-1 with TRBJ2-5; 8 bases align to TRBD2. J gave up 4 bases and V 2 bases, and 9 bases lay outside the gene matches. This CDR3 is built from 15 residues. Germline loops: CDR1 DFQATT, CDR2 SNEGSKA (reference sequence). The CDR3 protein is CSARPPGLVRETQYF. CDR3 DNA: TGCAGTGCTAGACCGCCGGGACTAGTCAGAGAGACCCAGTACTTC.

This CDR3 is CASSWGTNSPLHF. The CDR3 region has the DNA TGTGCCAGCAGCTGGGGGACGAATTCACCCCTCCACTTT. The chain joins TRBV11-2 to TRBJ1-6; D might be TRBD1 (5 bases). Looked up from germline, CDR1 is SGHAT and CDR2 is FQNNGV. The germline V and J ends were trimmed by 4 bases and 7 bases, with 8 bases remaining between them. There are 13 residues in the CDR3.

The sample holds a few counts of this clonotype. The gene calls are TRBV2 and TRBJ1-2, with D possibly matching TRBD1 (5 bases). The CDR3 sequence is 13 residues long. V was shortened by 4 bases and J by 4 bases, with 10 bases between the two germline ends. The germline V gene has CDR1 SNHLY and CDR2 FYNNEI. Here the CDR3 DNA reads TGTGCCAGCAGTGGGGGGGTCCGCTATGGCTACACCTTC. Its protein is CASSGGVRYGYTF.

The chain joins TRBV29-1 to TRBJ1-1; D not resolved. The CDR3 extends over 13 amino acids. Germline CDR1 and CDR2: SQVTM and ANQGSEA. The V end lost 6 bases, the J end lost 0 bases, and 11 bases lay between the germline ends. The CDR3 DNA is TGCAGCGTCGTCAGACGGATGAACACTGAAGCTTTCTTT. Translation: CSVVRRMNTEAFF.

The V gene is TRBV13, the J gene TRBJ2-1, with D tentatively TRBD2 (5 bases). The CDR3 consists of 14 residues. Germline V gene sequence: CDR1 PRHDT, CDR2 FYEKMQ (reference sequence). V gave up 5 bases and J gave up 8 bases, with 16 bases separating them. In DNA form, the CDR3 reads TGTGCCAGCAGCCGGGAAGGGATTGGGGATGAGCAGTTCTTC. As protein: CASSREGIGDEQFF.

V is TRBV27 and J is TRBJ2-7, with D possibly being TRBD2 (5 bases). V lost 11 bases, J lost 2 bases, and 13 bases lay in between. CDR1 MNHEY and CDR2 SMNVEV come from the germline V gene (reference sequence). The CDR3 length is 12 residues. Written as DNA, the CDR3 is TGTGCCGCGGGTCAGCTAGCCTACGAGCAGTACTTC. This codes for CAAGQLAYEQYF.

The chain couples TRBV2 to TRBJ2-3, with D maybe TRBD2 (5 bases). V lost 11 bases to trimming and J lost 0 bases, with 15 bases between them. CDR1 and CDR2 from the germline V gene are SNHLY and FYNNEI. The length of the CDR3 is 14 residues. The CDR3 region is CAGKADLSTDTQYF. Here the CDR3 DNA reads TGTGCCGGTAAAGCGGACCTTAGCACAGATACGCAGTATTTT.

This clonotype was recorded many times. The chain combines TRBV2 with TRBJ2-1; 11 nucleotides match TRBD2. The germline gives CDR1 SNHLY, CDR2 FYNNEI. CDR3 length: 16 residues. V shed 6 bases, J shed 4 bases, and the junction held 8 bases outside the gene matches. CDR3 residues: CASRRTGTSGYNEQFF. The CDR3 nucleotides read TGTGCCAGCAGAAGGACCGGGACTAGCGGTTACAATGAGCAGTTCTTC.

This clonotype has at least ten counts. This sequence joins TRBV5-5 and TRBJ1-5, with unresolved D. The germline V and J ends were trimmed by 1 base and 1 base, with 9 bases remaining between them. In germline, CDR1 is SGHKS, CDR2 YYEKEE (reference sequence). This CDR3 has 15 residues. Written as DNA, the CDR3 is TGTGCCAGCAGCTTGTTCGCCTTCAGCAATCAGCCCCAGCATTTT. Its translation is CASSLFAFSNQPQHF. Based on the CDR3 plus reference TRBV5-5 and TRBJ1-5, the full variable domain is DAGVTQSPTHLIKTRGQQVTLRCSPISGHKSVSWYQQVLGQGPQFIFQYYEKEERGRGNFPDRFSARQFPNYSSELNVNALLLGDSALYLCASSLFAFSNQPQHFGDGTRLSIL.

Worth noting for this clonotype: Mismatch with germline at one junction end may stem from a read error. The chain employs TRBV9 and TRBJ1-1; D is uncertain. CDR3 length: 13 amino acids. CDR1 SGDLS and CDR2 YYNGEE come from the germline V gene. This CDR3 reads CASSVLQNTEAFF. The CDR3 bases are TGTGCCAGCAGCGTCCTCCAGAACACTGAGGCTTTCTTT.

This clonotype came up many times. The V and J genes are TRBV2 and TRBJ2-7, with no clear D. CDR3 length: 15 amino acids. The V gene's germline CDR1 is SNHLY and CDR2 FYNNEI. The V gene lost 7 bases and the J gene lost 2 bases, with 18 bases spanning the gap. DNA for the CDR3: TGTGCCAGCATTGGAATAGGGCGGAAGGCCTACGAGCAGTACTTC. Its protein product is CASIGIGRKAYEQYF.

The chain couples TRBV11-1 to TRBJ2-1; tentatively, D is TRBD2 (6 bases). This CDR3 contains 14 residues. The germline V and J ends were trimmed by 4 bases and 3 bases, with 10 bases remaining between them. Germline assignment: CDR1 SGHAT and CDR2 FQDESV (reference sequence). The CDR3 sequence: CASSSRENYNEQFF. The CDR3 DNA follows: TGTGCCAGCAGCTCCCGGGAGAACTACAATGAGCAGTTCTTC.

This clonotype was seen at least ten times. This chain connects TRBV27 to TRBJ2-7, with a weak D call TRBD1 (6 bases). Per the germline V gene, CDR1 is MNHEY and CDR2 is SMNVEV (reference sequence). The V end lost 5 bases, the J end lost 3 bases, and 17 bases lay between the germline ends. CDR3 length: 15 amino acids. CDR3 sequence: CASSPTWDTSYEQYF. CDR3 bases: TGTGCCAGCAGTCCAACCTGGGACACCAGCTACGAGCAGTACTTC.

Written as DNA, the CDR3 is TGTGCCATCAGAAAAGCGGGAACAAACGAGCAGTACTTC. Translated, it gives CAIRKAGTNEQYF. The V call is TRBV10-3, the J call TRBJ2-7; 7 nucleotides line up with TRBD2. The CDR3 spans 13 residues. Germline CDR1 and CDR2: ENHRY and SYGVKD. The junction had 7 bases not matched to a gene; V was cut back by 6 bases and J by 5 bases.

There are a few counts of this clonotype. This chain links TRBV20-1 with TRBJ2-7; 7 nucleotides line up with TRBD1. Germline lookup yields CDR1 DFQATT and CDR2 SNEGSKA (reference sequence). V trimming: 6 bases; J trimming: 3 bases; junction bases outside the gene matches: 8. This CDR3 has 13 residues. CDR3 bases: TGCAGTGCCCATGACAGGGTAGGCTACGAGCAGTACTTC. Protein: CSAHDRVGYEQYF.

This chain connects TRBV19 to TRBJ1-1; no clear D gene. The V gene lost 6 bases and the J gene lost 1 base, with 12 bases spanning the gap. The CDR3 sequence is 14 residues long. Germline CDR1 and CDR2: LNHDA and SQIVND (reference sequence). CDR3 sequence: CASRPGRANTEAFF. In nucleotides, the CDR3 is TGTGCCAGTAGGCCCGGGAGGGCGAACACTGAAGCTTTCTTT.

In this sample, this clonotype turned up a few times. This rearrangement joins TRBV28 to TRBJ1-1, with 8 bases lining up with TRBD1. V dropped 5 bases and J dropped 1; count of bases not matched to a gene: 6. Germline CDR1 reads MDHEN; CDR2 reads SYDVKM. The CDR3 sequence is 15 residues long. CDR3 loop: CASSEQGARNTEAFF. The CDR3, as DNA: TGTGCCAGCAGTGAGCAGGGGGCGAGGAACACTGAAGCTTTCTTT.

This clonotype was counted ten times or more. The chain recombines TRBV6-5 with TRBJ2-3; TRBD1 might be the D (6 bases). The ends were cut back, 2 bases at V and 0 bases at J, with 15 bases in the middle. The CDR3 is 17 residues long. Germline values: CDR1 MNHEY, CDR2 SVGAGI. CDR3 sequence reads: CASSYNRDTASTDTQYF. The CDR3 coding sequence is TGTGCCAGCAGTTACAACCGGGACACCGCTAGCACAGATACGCAGTATTTT.

This clonotype was seen more than once but under ten times. The CDR3: CASSQLNYDTQYF. CDR3 in DNA: TGTGCCAGCAGCCAATTAAACTACGATACGCAGTATTTT. The chain employs TRBV14 and TRBJ2-3; D is unclear. The CDR3 consists of 13 residues. V was pared by 2 bases and J by 6 bases, with 9 bases between. The germline gives CDR1 SGHDN, CDR2 FVKESK.

The chain is built from TRBV7-2 and TRBJ1-6; 7 positions match TRBD1. The length of the CDR3 is 15 residues. The J segment lost 8 bases and the V segment lost 1 base, leaving 5 bases of the junction unmatched. CDR1 and CDR2 (germline): SGHTA, FQGNSA. The CDR3 loop reads CASSLGAGGDSPLHF. The CDR3 region has the DNA TGTGCCAGCAGCTTAGGGGCAGGGGGTGATTCACCCCTCCACTTT.

This clonotype has a count of ten or more. The chain combines TRBV5-6 with TRBJ2-1; D might be TRBD2 (5 bases). In germline, CDR1 is SGHDT, CDR2 YYEEEE. The V gene lost 1 base and the J gene lost 7 bases, with 15 bases spanning the gap. The CDR3 sequence is 15 residues long. Here the CDR3 reads CASSLLGVGRNEQFF. The CDR3 DNA reads as TGTGCCAGCAGCTTGCTCGGGGTGGGTCGGAATGAGCAGTTCTTC.

The J gene is TRBJ2-1, the V gene TRBV19; 9 nucleotides match TRBD2. CDR1 and CDR2 from the germline V gene are LNHDA and SQIVND (reference sequence). The CDR3 is 16 amino acids. V lost 3 bases, J lost 7 bases, and 10 bases stayed unmatched. CDR3 region: CASSIGRLAGTNEQFF. The CDR3 DNA is TGTGCCAGTAGTATTGGGAGGCTAGCGGGAACTAATGAGCAGTTCTTC.

This clonotype was counted at least ten times. The chain uses TRBV2 and TRBJ2-5, with 10 bases matching TRBD2. CDR1 and CDR2 from the germline V gene are SNHLY and FYNNEI. The trim removed 5 bases at V and 4 bases at J, leaving 1 base unmatched. This CDR3 spans 13 amino acids. This CDR3 reads CASSRLAGETQYF. CDR3 nucleotide sequence: TGTGCCAGCAGTCGACTAGCGGGAGAGACCCAGTACTTC. The full variable domain, in which reference TRBV2 and TRBJ2-5 provide the parts outside the CDR3, is EPEVTQTPSHQVTQMGQEVILRCVPISNHLYFYWYRQILGQKVEFLVSFYNNEISEKSEIFDDQFSVERPDGSNFTLKIRSTKLEDSAMYFCASSRLAGETQYFGPGTRLLVL.

This chain uses TRBV29-1 with TRBJ1-1; 9 positions agree with TRBD1. J lost 1 base, V lost 5 bases, and 8 bases had no gene match. CDR1 is SQVTM, CDR2 ANQGSEA, per germline. This CDR3 is 15 amino acids long. As DNA, the CDR3 is TGCAGCGTTTACCTCCGGGACAGGGAGAACACTGAAGCTTTCTTT. The encoded protein is CSVYLRDRENTEAFF.